The sequence of this T cell receptor beta chain was determined in a study of cytomegalovirus exposure and HLA in healthy donors. Whole-study results and caveats: In an earlier analysis, in some 540 donors, most V segments appeared productive either ~90% or ~30% of the time. Listed as cytomegalovirus-associated were 150 or so TCR beta chains. Later work showed greater clonal expansion in HLA-associated TCR beta chains than in equally common others. By HLA locus, TCR association rates varied in a later analysis, with DRB1 showing the most and HLA-C the fewest.

PCR amplification relied on 60 Vbeta primers (plus 13 Jbeta primers). TCRdb's table, derived via immunoSEQ multiplex PCR, lists solely in-frame clones and lacks some. Of some 130,000 clones in the sample, 79% are singletons; the top ten hold 2% to 2.5%. The CDR3 contains 14 residues. With 1 base removed from V and 4 bases from J, the gap between germline ends came to 9 bases. Germline CDR1 SGHTA, CDR2 FQGNSA. Worth noting for this clone: The antigen is unknown.

The TCR comes from a man aged 18-30 years in good health and CMV-seronegative. Sequences were obtained from PBMCs. This sequence joins TRBV7-2 and TRBJ2-3; D gene ambiguous. The CDR3 here is CASSLGLRADTQYF. The CDR3 region has the DNA TGTGCCAGCAGCTTAGGCCTACGGGCAGATACGCAGTATTTT.